What follows are 24 T cell receptor beta chains derived from one specimen sequenced in a study of vaccination effects on CD4 cells after COVID-19. CD4+ T cells specific for antigen were expanded with viral peptide pools by the ViraFEST assay before sequencing. At the end of less than 12 days of culture, CD4+ T cells were isolated. Vaccine recipients lacked prior SARS-CoV-2 infection and had negative nucleocapsid antibodies. The repertoire was sequenced with immunoSEQ multiplex PCR; TCRdb's copy has only in-frame clones and lacks some. This table has roughly 20,000 clones, 65% to 85% appearing once. For these TCRs, the target antigens are not known. The specimen was CD4+ T cells from PBMCs cultured with HCoV-NL63 spike peptides, collected before COVID-19 vaccination. The receptors here all came from a human donor who received a COVID-19 vaccine.

The rearrangement joins TRBV19 to TRBJ2-5; 12 bases align to TRBD1. This CDR3 comprises 15 residues. Germline CDR1 reads LNHDA; CDR2 reads SQIVND (reference sequence). V lost 5 bases and J lost 6; bases outside the gene matches: 7. The CDR3 nucleotides read TGTGCCAGTAGTTTCGGGACAGGGGGCCGAAAGACCCAGTACTTC. Translating gives CASSFGTGGRKTQYF.

The chain uses TRBV10-1 and TRBJ2-6, with a weak D call TRBD1 (5 bases). Germline CDR1 is WNHNN and CDR2 is SYGVQD (reference sequence). Deletions cut 2 bases from V and 0 bases from J, with 14 bases between. The CDR3 length is 18 residues. CDR3 in DNA: TGCGCCAGCAGTGAGCCCAGGGAAGTACTCTCTGGGGCCAACGTCCTGACTTTC. This translates into CASSEPREVLSGANVLTF.

V usage is TRBV5-8 and J usage is TRBJ1-2; D remains unclear. This CDR3 is built from 12 residues. Germline-derived CDR1 and CDR2 are SGHTS and YDEGEE. The V and J ends lost 0 bases and 4 bases respectively, with 4 bases between them. CDR3 residues: CASSLVSYGYTF. The CDR3 DNA reads TGTGCCAGCAGCTTGGTTAGCTATGGCTACACCTTC.

This clone was seen more than once but under ten times. The chain combines TRBV7-2 with TRBJ1-5, with D unclear. The CDR3 has 16 amino acids. The V gene's germline CDR1 is SGHTA and CDR2 FQGNSA. Trimming removed 5 bases at V and 2 bases at J, with 16 bases between. The CDR3 nucleotides are TGTGCCAGCAGCGAATGGTTGGGTGGAGGCAATCAGCCCCAGCATTTT. This translates into CASSEWLGGGNQPQHF. Full variable domain (outside the CDR3, taken from reference TRBV7-2 and TRBJ1-5): GAGVSQSPSNKVTEKGKDVELRCDPISGHTALYWYRQSLGQGLEFLIYFQGNSAPDKSGLPSDRFSAERTGGSVSTLTIQRTQQEDSAVYLCASSEWLGGGNQPQHFGDGTRLSIL.

This chain joins TRBV18 and TRBJ2-1; possible D gene TRBD2, 6 bases. From germline, CDR1 is KGHSH and CDR2 LQKENI. The CDR3 is made up of 14 amino acids. The V and J ends lost 3 bases and 9 bases respectively, with 15 bases between them. The CDR3: CASSPSLFGGEQFF. CDR3 in DNA: TGTGCCAGCTCACCTTCCCTATTCGGGGGTGAGCAGTTCTTC.

V gene TRBV25-1 combines with J gene TRBJ2-2, with 7 bases identical to TRBD1. The CDR3 loop spans 17 amino acids. Germline values: CDR1 MGHDK, CDR2 SYGVNS. Losses at the gene ends were 8 bases for V and 1 base for J; bases not matched to a gene: 13. The CDR3 DNA reads as TGTGCCAGCCTCCACCTTCCGGACAGGCGGAACACCGGGGAGCTGTTTTTT. As protein: CASLHLPDRRNTGELFF.

The chain joins TRBV12-5 to TRBJ2-1; 8 nucleotides align to TRBD1. Losses at the gene ends were 1 base for V and 5 bases for J; bases not matched to a gene: 7. Germline-derived CDR1 and CDR2 are LGHNT and FRNRAP. This CDR3 is 16 amino acids long. The CDR3 coding sequence is TGTGCTAGTGGTTTGGGGACCGGGACAGGTAACAATGAGCAGTTCTTC. It encodes CASGLGTGTGNNEQFF.

A remark on this clone: The same CDR3 arises from other DNA sequences in this sample as well. The chain recombines TRBV18 with TRBJ1-5; D is possibly TRBD1 (5 bases). The CDR3 has 15 amino acids. V was cut by 1 base and J by 2 bases, with 9 bases left in between. CDR1 and CDR2 (germline): KGHSH, LQKENI. As DNA, the CDR3 is TGTGCCAGCTCACCACAGGGGATCGGCAATCAGCCCCAGCATTTT. Translation gives CASSPQGIGNQPQHF.

V usage is TRBV5-8 and J usage is TRBJ2-5; D remains unclear. Per germline, CDR1 SGHTS and CDR2 YDEGEE. V lost 4 bases and J 10 bases, leaving 14 bases between the germline ends. CDR3 length: 12 amino acids. The CDR3 sequence: CASSLPKAIQYF. CDR3 bases: TGTGCCAGCAGCCTCCCCAAGGCAATCCAGTACTTC.

The chain has TRBV5-5 and TRBJ1-1, with a weak D call TRBD1 (6 bases). CDR3 length: 14 residues. Germline CDR1 and CDR2: SGHKS and YYEKEE (reference sequence). Trimming shortened V by 3 bases and J by 4 bases, and 13 bases separated the two germline ends. For the CDR3, the DNA is TGTGCCAGCAGCTCCAGCGCCAGGGGCACTGAAGCTTTCTTT. It yields the protein CASSSSARGTEAFF.

The V and J genes are TRBV5-1 and TRBJ2-1, with 10 positions matching TRBD2. The CDR3 spans 17 residues. Germline assignment: CDR1 SGHRS and CDR2 YFSETQ. V lost 2 bases, J lost 4 bases, and 9 bases stayed unmatched. CDR3 sequence: CASSFVGLAGVYNEQFF. The CDR3 DNA reads as TGCGCCAGCAGCTTTGTGGGCCTAGCGGGGGTTTACAATGAGCAGTTCTTC.

The chain joins TRBV18 to TRBJ1-2; D might be TRBD1 (5 bases). The V gene's germline CDR1 is KGHSH and CDR2 LQKENI. V lost 7 bases and J lost 8, with 14 bases in between. The CDR3 length is 12 residues. This CDR3 is CASFRPGGGYTF. As DNA, the CDR3 is TGTGCCAGCTTCAGACCCGGGGGAGGCTACACCTTC.

The chain couples TRBV30 to TRBJ2-7; D assignment may be TRBD1 or TRBD2 (5 bases each). The CDR3 runs 13 residues. Germline V lookup: CDR1 GTSNPN, CDR2 SVGIG (reference sequence). The germline V and J ends were trimmed by 2 bases and 3 bases, with 11 bases remaining between them. The CDR3 region has the DNA TGTGCCTGGAGTCGGGACCGTAACTACGAGCAGTACTTC. Translated: CAWSRDRNYEQYF.

This chain links TRBV6-1 with TRBJ1-3; TRBD1 agrees at 9 bases. The CDR3 contains 18 residues. Germline CDR1 MNHNS, CDR2 SASEGT. V shed 4 bases and J 0 bases; nucleotides not matched to a gene: 10. CDR3 sequence reads: CASSAQGQGRSSGNTIYF. As DNA, the CDR3 is TGTGCCAGCAGTGCCCAAGGACAGGGGCGAAGCTCTGGAAACACCATATATTTT.

The chain carries TRBV19 and TRBJ1-1, with unresolved D. Per the germline V gene, CDR1 is LNHDA and CDR2 is SQIVND (reference sequence). Trimming shortened V by 3 bases and J by 3 bases, and 8 bases separated the two germline ends. There are 13 residues in the CDR3. DNA for the CDR3: TGTGCCAGTAGTATCTCGATTGACACTGAAGCTTTCTTT. This translates into CASSISIDTEAFF.

This rearrangement joins TRBV7-9 to TRBJ2-7; D is tentatively TRBD1 or TRBD2 (5 bases each). The CDR3 consists of 14 residues. Trimming left V 5 bases short and J 6 bases short, with 17 bases between. Germline CDR1 is SEHNR and CDR2 is FQNEAQ (reference sequence). The chain's CDR3 is CASSPGQGNGEQYF. The DNA for the CDR3 is TGTGCCAGCAGCCCGGGGCAGGGAAACGGCGAGCAGTACTTC.

The genes are TRBV6-2 or TRBV6-3 and TRBJ1-1; 10 bases match TRBD1. The V segment lost 6 bases and the J segment 4 bases; nucleotides outside the gene matches: 8. Germline loops: CDR1 MNHEY, CDR2 SVGEGT. There are 15 residues in the CDR3. This CDR3 reads CASSQTGGRGTEAFF. In DNA form, the CDR3 reads TGTGCCAGCAGCCAGACAGGGGGCCGTGGCACTGAAGCTTTCTTT.

The chain employs TRBV28 and TRBJ1-1; D is perhaps TRBD1 (5 bases). The CDR3 covers 13 residues. Germline CDR1 reads MDHEN; CDR2 reads SYDVKM. Deletions cut 1 base from V and 6 bases from J, with 9 bases between. The CDR3 sequence: CASSLSGGPEAFF. Written as DNA, the CDR3 is TGTGCCAGCAGTTTATCCGGGGGACCTGAAGCTTTCTTT.

This clone was found a few times. J is TRBJ1-2 and V is TRBV28; D is possibly TRBD1 (6 bases). Germline values: CDR1 MDHEN, CDR2 SYDVKM. This CDR3 contains 16 residues. Trimming shortened V by 3 bases and J by 2 bases, and 16 bases separated the two germline ends. CDR3 sequence (DNA): TGTGCCAGCAGTTTGAGGGGGGCCGGCGGCAACTATGGCTACACCTTC. Amino acid sequence: CASSLRGAGGNYGYTF.

The chain has TRBV5-1 and TRBJ2-5, with D perhaps matching TRBD1 (5 bases). V was trimmed by 3 bases and J by 5 bases, leaving 11 bases between them. The CDR3 loop spans 13 amino acids. Germline V CDR1 and CDR2: SGHRS, YFSETQ. The CDR3 spells CASSSQGSETQYF. In DNA, the CDR3 is TGCGCCAGCAGCTCGCAGGGAAGCGAGACCCAGTACTTC.

The rearrangement joins TRBV13 to TRBJ2-3; D is unclear. The CDR3 length is 12 residues. Deletions cut 0 bases from V and 6 bases from J, with 4 bases between. Germline V gives CDR1 PRHDT, CDR2 FYEKMQ (reference sequence). CDR3 bases: TGTGCCAGCAGCTTAGGGCAGGATACGCAGTATTTT. Amino acids: CASSLGQDTQYF.

The DNA for the CDR3 is TGTGCCAGCAGCCCGGGACTGCCAACGGGGGAGCAGTACTTC. It encodes CASSPGLPTGEQYF. The rearrangement uses TRBV7-9 and TRBJ2-7; D is possibly TRBD2 (6 bases). V lost 5 bases and J lost 7, with 18 bases in between. The germline V gene has CDR1 SEHNR and CDR2 FQNEAQ (reference sequence). This CDR3 has 14 amino acids.

The chain couples TRBV14 to TRBJ1-1; possible D gene TRBD1, 6 bases. The CDR3 loop spans 15 amino acids. Germline CDR1 SGHDN, CDR2 FVKESK. Trimming left V 0 bases short and J 8 bases short, with 16 bases between. The CDR3 reads CASSQDYSVQGEAFF. The CDR3, as DNA: TGTGCCAGCAGCCAAGATTATAGTGTTCAGGGGGAAGCTTTCTTT. The whole variable domain, filled in from reference TRBV14 and TRBJ1-1, reads EAGVTQFPSHSVIEKGQTVTLRCDPISGHDNLYWYRRVMGKEIKFLLHFVKESKQDESGMPNNRFLAERTGGTYSTLKVQPAELEDSGVYFCASSQDYSVQGEAFFGQGTRLTVV.

The chain joins TRBV6-5 to TRBJ1-6, with 7 bases fitting TRBD1. V shed 7 bases and J 4 bases; nucleotides not matched to a gene: 4. The CDR3 has 14 amino acids. Per germline, CDR1 MNHEY and CDR2 SVGAGI. Written as DNA, the CDR3 is TGTGCCAGCAAGTCGGGACAGTATAATTCACCCCTCCACTTT. It encodes CASKSGQYNSPLHF.